This T cell receptor (beta chain) was identified during a study of identical twins. General observations from the study: Cross-sectional statistical analysis, not tracking of the same donors, underpinned the conclusions. Cord blood beta clonotypes present at high abundance carried fewer insertions; no such pattern appeared in memory repertoires.

Donors were all healthy Caucasians. TCRdb itself ran the 5' RACE reads through MiXCR, one entry per CDR3 protein. The sample shows around 490,000 distinct CDR3 sequences, around 22% of them seen only once. Unmatched junction bases numbered 4, after V lost 0 bases and J lost 5 bases. Germline CDR1 reads SGHRS; CDR2 reads YFSETQ. The CDR3 runs 15 residues. Remarks on this clonotype: Its antigen remains unknown.

These data were also filed under a second study, of yellow fever vaccine responses in identical twins. That source adds: On the reported evidence, twins' vaccine T cell responses seemed partly convergent and partly personalized.

This clonotype was sampled from a young woman in good health. The sample taken for sequencing was CD4+ T cells sorted from blood. The chain recombines TRBV5-1 with TRBJ2-1; TRBD1 aligns across 8 bases. The CDR3 sequence: CASSLGTGRNNEQFF. The CDR3 DNA follows: TGCGCCAGCAGCTTGGGGACAGGGAGAAACAATGAGCAGTTCTTC. Based on the CDR3 plus reference TRBV5-1 and TRBJ2-1, the full variable domain is KAGVTQTPRYLIKTRGQQVTLSCSPISGHRSVSWYQQTPGQGLQFLFEYFSETQRNKGNFPGRFSGRQFSNSRSEMNVSTLELGDSALYLCASSLGTGRNNEQFFGPGTRLTVL.